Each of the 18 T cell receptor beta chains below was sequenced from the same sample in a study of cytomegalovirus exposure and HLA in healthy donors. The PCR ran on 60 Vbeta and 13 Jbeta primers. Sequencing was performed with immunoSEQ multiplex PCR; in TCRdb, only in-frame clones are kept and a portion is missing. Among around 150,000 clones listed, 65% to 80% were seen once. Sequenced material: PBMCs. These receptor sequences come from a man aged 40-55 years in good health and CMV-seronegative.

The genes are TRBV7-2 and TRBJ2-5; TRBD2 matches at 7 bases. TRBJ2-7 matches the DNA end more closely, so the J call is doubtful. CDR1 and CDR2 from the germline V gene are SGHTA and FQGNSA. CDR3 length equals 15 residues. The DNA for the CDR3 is TGTGCCAGCAGCGGGCTAGCGGCAATTACCTACGAGCAGTACTTC. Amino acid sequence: CASSGLAAITYEQYF.

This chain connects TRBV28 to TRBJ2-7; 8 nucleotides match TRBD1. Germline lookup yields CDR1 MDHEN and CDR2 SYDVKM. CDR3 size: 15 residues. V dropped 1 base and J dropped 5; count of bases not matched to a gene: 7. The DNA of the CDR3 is TGTGCCAGCAGTTTATTCGGACAGGGTTCCCACGAGCAGTACTTC. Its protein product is CASSLFGQGSHEQYF.

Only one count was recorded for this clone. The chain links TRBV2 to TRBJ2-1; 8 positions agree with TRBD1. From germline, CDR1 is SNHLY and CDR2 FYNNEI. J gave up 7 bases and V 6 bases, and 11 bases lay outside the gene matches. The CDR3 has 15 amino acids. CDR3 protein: CASRTWAGGLNEQFF. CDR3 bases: TGTGCCAGCAGGACCTGGGCAGGGGGCCTGAATGAGCAGTTCTTC.

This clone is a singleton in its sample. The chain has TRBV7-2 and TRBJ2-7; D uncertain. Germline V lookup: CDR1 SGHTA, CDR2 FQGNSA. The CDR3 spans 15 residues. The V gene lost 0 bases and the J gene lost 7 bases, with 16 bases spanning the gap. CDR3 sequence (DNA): TGTGCCAGCAGCTTAGCGGCAGGCTCCCTTTGGGAGCAGTACTTC. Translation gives CASSLAAGSLWEQYF.

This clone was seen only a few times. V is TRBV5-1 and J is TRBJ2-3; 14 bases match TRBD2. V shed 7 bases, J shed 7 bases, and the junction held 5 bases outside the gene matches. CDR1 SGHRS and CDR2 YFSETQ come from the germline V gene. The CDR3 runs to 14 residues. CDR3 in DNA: TGCGCCAGCGGGGGACTAGCGGGAGATCATACGCAGTATTTT. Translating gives CASGGLAGDHTQYF.

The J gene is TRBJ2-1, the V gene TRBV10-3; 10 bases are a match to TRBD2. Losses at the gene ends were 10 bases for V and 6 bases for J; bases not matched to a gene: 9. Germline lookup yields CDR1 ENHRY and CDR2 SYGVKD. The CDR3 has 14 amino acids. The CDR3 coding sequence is TGTGCCACCAGACTAGCGGGCCTCCTCAATGAGCAGTTCTTC. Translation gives CATRLAGLLNEQFF.

The CDR3 DNA reads as TGTGCCAGCAGACTAGCGAGCTCCTACAATGAGCAGTTCTTC. This translates into CASRLASSYNEQFF. The rearrangement uses TRBV2 and TRBJ2-1, with TRBD2 matching 7 bases. CDR1 SNHLY and CDR2 FYNNEI come from the germline V gene. This CDR3 has 14 residues. V trimming: 6 bases; J trimming: 0 bases; junction bases outside the gene matches: 2.

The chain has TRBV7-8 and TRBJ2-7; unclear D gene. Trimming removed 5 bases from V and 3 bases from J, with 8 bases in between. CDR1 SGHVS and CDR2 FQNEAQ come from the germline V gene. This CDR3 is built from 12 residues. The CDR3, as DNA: TGTGCCAGCAGCACATTTTACTACGAGCAGTACTTC. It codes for CASSTFYYEQYF.

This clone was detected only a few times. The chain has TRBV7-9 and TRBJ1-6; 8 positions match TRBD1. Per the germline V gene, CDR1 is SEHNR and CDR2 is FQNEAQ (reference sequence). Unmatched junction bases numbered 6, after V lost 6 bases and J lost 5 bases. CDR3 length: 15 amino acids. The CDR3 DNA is TGTGCCAGCAGGCACAGGACAGGGAATAATTCACCCCTCCACTTT. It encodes CASRHRTGNNSPLHF.

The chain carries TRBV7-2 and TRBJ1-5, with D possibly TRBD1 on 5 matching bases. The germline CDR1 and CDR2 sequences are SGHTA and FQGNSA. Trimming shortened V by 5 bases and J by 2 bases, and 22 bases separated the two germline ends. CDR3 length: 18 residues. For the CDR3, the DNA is TGTGCCAGCAGCCGCAGGAGGGGAGGGGCGGACGGCAATCAGCCCCAGCATTTT. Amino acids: CASSRRRGGADGNQPQHF.

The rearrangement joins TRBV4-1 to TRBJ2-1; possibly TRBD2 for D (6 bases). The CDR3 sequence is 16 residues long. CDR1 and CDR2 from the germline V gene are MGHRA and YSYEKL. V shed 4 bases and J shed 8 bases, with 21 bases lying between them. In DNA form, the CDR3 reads TGCGCCAGCAGCCTCGGGGATCCCCCGGGGGTTTATGAGCAGTTCTTC. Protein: CASSLGDPPGVYEQFF.

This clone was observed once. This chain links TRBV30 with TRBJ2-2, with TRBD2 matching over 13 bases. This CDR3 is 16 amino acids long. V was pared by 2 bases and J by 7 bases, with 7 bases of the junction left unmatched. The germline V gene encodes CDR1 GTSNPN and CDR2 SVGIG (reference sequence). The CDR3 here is CAWSLGLAGAIGELFF. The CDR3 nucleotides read TGTGCCTGGAGTTTAGGACTAGCGGGAGCAATCGGGGAGCTGTTTTTT.

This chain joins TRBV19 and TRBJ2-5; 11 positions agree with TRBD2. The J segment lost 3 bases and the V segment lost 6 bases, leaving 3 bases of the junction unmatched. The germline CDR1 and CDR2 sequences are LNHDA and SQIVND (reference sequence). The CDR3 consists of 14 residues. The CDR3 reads CASRKLAGEETQYF. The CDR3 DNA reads TGTGCCAGTAGGAAACTAGCGGGGGAAGAGACCCAGTACTTC. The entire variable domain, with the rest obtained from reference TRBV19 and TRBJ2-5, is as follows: DGGITQSPKYLFRKEGQNVTLSCEQNLNHDAMYWYRQDPGQGLRLIYYSQIVNDFQKGDIAEGYSVSREKKESFPLTVTSAQKNPTAFYLCASRKLAGEETQYFGPGTRLLVL.

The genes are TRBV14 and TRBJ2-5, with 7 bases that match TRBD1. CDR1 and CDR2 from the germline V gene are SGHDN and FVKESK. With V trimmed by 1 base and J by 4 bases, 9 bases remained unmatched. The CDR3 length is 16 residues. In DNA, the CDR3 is TGTGCCAGCAGCCAAGCGCGAACAGGGGCCCCAGAGACCCAGTACTTC. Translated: CASSQARTGAPETQYF.

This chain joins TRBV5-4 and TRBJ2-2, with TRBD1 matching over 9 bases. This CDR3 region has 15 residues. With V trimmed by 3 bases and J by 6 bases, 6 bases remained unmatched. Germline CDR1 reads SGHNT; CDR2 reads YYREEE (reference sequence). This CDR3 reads CASSSGTGGPGELFF. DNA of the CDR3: TGTGCCAGCAGCTCGGGAACAGGGGGCCCCGGGGAGCTGTTTTTT.

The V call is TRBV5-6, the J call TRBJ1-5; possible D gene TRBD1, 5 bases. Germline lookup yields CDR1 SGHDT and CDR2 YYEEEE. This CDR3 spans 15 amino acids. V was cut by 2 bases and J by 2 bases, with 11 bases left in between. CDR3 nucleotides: TGTGCCAGCAGCTTAGGGGTAAGGCGCAATCAGCCCCAGCATTTT. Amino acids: CASSLGVRRNQPQHF.

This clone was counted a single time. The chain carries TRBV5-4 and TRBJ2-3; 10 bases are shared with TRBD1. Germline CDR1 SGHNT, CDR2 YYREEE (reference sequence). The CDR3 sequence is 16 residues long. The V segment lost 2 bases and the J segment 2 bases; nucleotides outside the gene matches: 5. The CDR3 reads CASSLGQGVNTDTQYF. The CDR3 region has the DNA TGTGCCAGCAGCTTAGGACAGGGGGTAAACACAGATACGCAGTATTTT. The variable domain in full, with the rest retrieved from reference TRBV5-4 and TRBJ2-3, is ETGVTQSPTHLIKTRGQQVTLRCSSQSGHNTVSWYQQALGQGPQFIFQYYREEENGRGNFPPRFSGLQFPNYSSELNVNALELDDSALYLCASSLGQGVNTDTQYFGPGTRLTVL.

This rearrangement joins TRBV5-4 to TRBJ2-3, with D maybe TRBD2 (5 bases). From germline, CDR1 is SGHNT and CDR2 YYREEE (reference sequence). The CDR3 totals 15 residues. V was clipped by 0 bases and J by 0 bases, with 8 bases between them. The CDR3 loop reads CASSLDGVSTDTQYF. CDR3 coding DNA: TGTGCCAGCAGCTTGGACGGGGTTAGCACAGATACGCAGTATTTT.